These 27 T cell receptor beta chains originate from one sample sequenced in a study of T-cell memory formation after mild COVID-19. TCRdb fed the 5' RACE reads into MiXCR, producing one record per CDR3 protein. The sample lists about 500,000 distinct CDR3 sequences, roughly 22% seen once, with around 13% in the top ten. Sequencing was carried out using PBMCs or a T cell subset sorted from them (not recorded which). Receptors originate from an adult woman who had mild COVID-19 (a few samples of this study predate the infection). Cell type and time point are not known.

This clonotype turned up a few times. The chain carries TRBV5-6 and TRBJ1-2; tentatively, D is TRBD1 (6 bases). CDR1 is SGHDT and CDR2 is YYEEEE in the germline V gene. This CDR3 region has 14 residues. Trimming cost V 4 bases and J 2 bases, with 12 bases left between them. The CDR3 reads CASSDNTGNYGYTF. Written as DNA, the CDR3 is TGTGCCAGCAGCGATAATACAGGGAACTATGGCTACACCTTC. Full variable domain (rest looked up from reference TRBV5-6 and TRBJ1-2): DAGVTQSPTHLIKTRGQQVTLRCSPKSGHDTVSWYQQALGQGPQFIFQYYEEEERQRGNFPDRFSGHQFPNYSSELNVNALLLGDSALYLCASSDNTGNYGYTFGSGTRLTVV.

V usage is TRBV28 and J usage is TRBJ2-7; TRBD1 agrees at 7 bases. The CDR3 extends over 14 amino acids. CDR1 and CDR2 (germline): MDHEN, SYDVKM. V gave up 10 bases and J gave up 3 bases; unmatched junction bases: 12. CDR3 DNA sequence: TGTGCCACCATACCCGGGACAGCCAACTACGAGCAGTACTTC. Translated, it gives CATIPGTANYEQYF.

V and J are TRBV15 and TRBJ1-1; D is undetermined. CDR1 is LNHNV and CDR2 is YYDKDF in the germline V gene (reference sequence). The CDR3 loop spans 13 amino acids. V lost 0 bases and J lost 3, with 5 bases in between. CDR3 in amino acids: CATSRDRYTEAFF. CDR3 nucleotides: TGTGCCACCAGCAGAGATCGTTACACTGAAGCTTTCTTT.

This clonotype was seen ten or more times. V gene TRBV27 combines with J gene TRBJ1-1, with D tentatively TRBD1 (6 bases). The CDR3 runs to 15 residues. Trimming left V 7 bases short and J 4 bases short, with 19 bases between. Germline V gene lookup returns CDR1 MNHEY and CDR2 SMNVEV (reference sequence). In nucleotides, the CDR3 is TGTGCCAGCACCCCCGCCGTGGGGGGCTCCACTGAAGCTTTCTTT. Residues: CASTPAVGGSTEAFF.

This CDR3 is CSARERTGQGFYEQYF. The CDR3 DNA is TGCAGTGCTAGGGAACGAACGGGACAGGGTTTCTACGAGCAGTACTTC. V is TRBV20-1 and J is TRBJ2-7, with TRBD1 matching over 9 bases. The trim removed 3 bases at V and 3 bases at J, leaving 12 bases unmatched. CDR3 size: 16 residues. Germline CDR1 is DFQATT and CDR2 is SNEGSKA (reference sequence).

Points on this clonotype: A read error is likely, as this CDR3 ends without the conserved phenylalanine or tryptophan. J is TRBJ2-5 and V is TRBV6-2 or TRBV6-3; D is ambiguous. CDR3 size: 12 residues. V was pared by 7 bases and J by 2 bases, with 8 bases between. Germline CDR1 MNHEY, CDR2 SVGEGT. The CDR3 reads CASMKPQETQYL. CDR3 nucleotide sequence: TGTGCCAGCATGAAACCACAAGAGACCCAGTACTTA.

The chain carries TRBV12-3 or TRBV12-4 and TRBJ2-3; weak D call: TRBD2 (6 bases). There are 14 residues in the CDR3. The V and J ends lost 5 bases and 7 bases respectively, with 16 bases between them. The CDR3 bases are TGTGCCAGCAGTCCCCCCAGCGGGTCGTATACGCAGTATTTT. It translates to CASSPPSGSYTQYF.

The chain uses TRBV10-3 and TRBJ2-5; 12 bases agree with TRBD2. Trimming cost V 0 bases and J 6 bases; bases outside gene matches: 8. CDR1 and CDR2 from the germline V gene are ENHRY and SYGVKD. This CDR3 region has 17 residues. The chain's CDR3 is CAISESGTSGSRKTQYF. The CDR3, as DNA: TGTGCCATCAGTGAGTCGGGGACTAGCGGGTCCAGGAAGACCCAGTACTTC.

This clonotype turned up a few times. The chain couples TRBV7-9 to TRBJ1-6; 7 positions agree with TRBD1. This CDR3 comprises 14 residues. Germline trimming cut 6 bases from V and 7 bases from J; bases unmatched to any gene: 6. Germline assignment: CDR1 SEHNR and CDR2 FQNEAQ (reference sequence). This chain's CDR3 is CASSRDRFNSPLHF. For the CDR3, the DNA is TGTGCCAGCAGTCGGGACAGATTCAATTCACCCCTCCACTTT.

The chain links TRBV30 to TRBJ2-7; weak D call: TRBD1 (6 bases). Trimming removed 5 bases at V and 4 bases at J, with 6 bases between. Germline V gene data show CDR1 as GTSNPN and CDR2 as SVGIG (reference sequence). The CDR3 spans 10 residues. The CDR3 loop reads CAWGQYEQYF. The CDR3 nucleotides read TGTGCCTGGGGACAGTACGAGCAGTACTTC.

This rearrangement joins TRBV28 to TRBJ2-1; 8 bases are shared with TRBD2. Trimming at V came to 5 bases and at J to 0 bases, leaving 6 bases not matched to a gene. Germline CDR1 and CDR2: MDHEN and SYDVKM. The CDR3 covers 16 residues. The CDR3 is CASSEPSGHSYNEQFF. DNA for the CDR3: TGTGCCAGCAGTGAACCTAGCGGGCACTCCTACAATGAGCAGTTCTTC.

The chain joins TRBV7-9 to TRBJ2-3; 11 nucleotides match TRBD2. The germline V gene encodes CDR1 SEHNR and CDR2 FQNEAQ (reference sequence). The CDR3 totals 20 residues. V trimming: 5 bases; J trimming: 2 bases; junction bases outside the gene matches: 18. In DNA, the CDR3 is TGTGCCAGCAGCCTCTCGACTAGCGGGGCCCCGTCACACTCCACAGATACGCAGTATTTT. Residues: CASSLSTSGAPSHSTDTQYF.

The CDR3: CASSPRGLGGYTF. In DNA form, the CDR3 reads TGTGCCAGCAGCCCCAGGGGCTTGGGCGGCTACACCTTC. The chain has TRBV12-3 or TRBV12-4 and TRBJ1-2; D might be TRBD1 (6 bases). The CDR3 runs 13 residues. V lost 6 bases and J lost 8, with 16 bases in between.

CDR3 nucleotides: TGCGCCAGCAGCCAAGAAGGGCAGGGAGGAAACACCATATATTTT. The encoded protein is CASSQEGQGGNTIYF. The chain employs TRBV4-1 and TRBJ1-3; a possible D gene is TRBD1 (5 bases). V shed 0 bases and J shed 4 bases, with 10 bases lying between them. Germline-derived CDR1 and CDR2 are MGHRA and YSYEKL. The CDR3 is 15 residues long.

This clonotype was counted at least ten times. V is TRBV12-3 or TRBV12-4 and J is TRBJ2-3; D is undetermined. Trimming removed 7 bases at V and 0 bases at J, with 2 bases between. This CDR3 comprises 11 residues. The CDR3 loop is CASTSTDTQYF. The CDR3 DNA sequence: TGTGCCAGCACCAGCACAGATACGCAGTATTTT.

This clonotype came up a few times. The chain is built from TRBV12-3 or TRBV12-4 and TRBJ1-1; no definite D call. Trimming removed 5 bases from V and 8 bases from J, with 9 bases in between. This CDR3 is 11 amino acids long. The DNA of the CDR3 is TGTGCCAGCAGTCCCGGGAACGAAGCTTTCTTT. Amino acids: CASSPGNEAFF.

In its sample, this clonotype was seen once. The chain joins TRBV14 to TRBJ1-1, with D perhaps TRBD1 (6 bases). The ends were cut back, 3 bases at V and 3 bases at J, with 14 bases in the middle. Germline CDR1 SGHDN, CDR2 FVKESK. CDR3 length equals 15 residues. CDR3 DNA sequence: TGTGCCAGCAGCCATAACAGGGTACCGGACACTGAAGCTTTCTTT. Residues: CASSHNRVPDTEAFF.

This clonotype was seen a few times. The chain combines TRBV7-3 with TRBJ2-2; no reliable D call. V gave up 0 bases and J gave up 4 bases, with 3 bases separating them. The germline V gene has CDR1 SGHTA and CDR2 FQGTGA. The CDR3 contains 13 residues. The CDR3 region is CASSLTATGELFF. The CDR3 DNA follows: TGTGCCAGCAGCTTAACGGCCACCGGGGAGCTGTTTTTT.

This clonotype was seen repeatedly, ten times or more. The chain recombines TRBV5-1 with TRBJ1-6; TRBD1 aligns across 7 bases. This CDR3 is built from 19 residues. Germline lookup yields CDR1 SGHRS and CDR2 YFSETQ. The V and J ends lost 2 bases and 5 bases, in that order; junction bases with no gene match: 16. CDR3 DNA sequence: TGCGCCAGCAGCTTCCACGACAGGGTAAACCCAACGAATAATTCACCCCTCCACTTT. This codes for CASSFHDRVNPTNNSPLHF.

The V gene is TRBV7-9, the J gene TRBJ2-7; D is unclear. The CDR3 covers 12 residues. Deletions cut 0 bases from V and 5 bases from J, with 5 bases between. Germline-derived CDR1 and CDR2 are SEHNR and FQNEAQ (reference sequence). In nucleotides, the CDR3 is TGTGCCAGCAGCTTAGCTCCGAACGAGCAGTACTTC. Its translation is CASSLAPNEQYF.

The chain combines TRBV27 with TRBJ1-2, with no clear D. The CDR3 is 13 residues long. Germline V gives CDR1 MNHEY, CDR2 SMNVEV (reference sequence). V lost 2 bases to trimming and J lost 2 bases, with 6 bases between them. The CDR3 DNA follows: TGTGCCAGCAGTTTACGAGAAAACTATGGCTACACCTTC. Translated, it gives CASSLRENYGYTF.

V usage is TRBV24-1 and J usage is TRBJ1-5; D may be TRBD1 (6 bases). V lost 7 bases and J lost 6, with 15 bases in between. Per the germline V gene, CDR1 is KGHDR and CDR2 is SFDVKD. This CDR3 comprises 14 residues. The CDR3 DNA reads TGTGCCACCAGCGAAACAGGGTTGGCTCAGCCCCAGCATTTT. It specifies CATSETGLAQPQHF.

This clonotype has only a few counts. The rearrangement joins TRBV5-6 to TRBJ2-5, with unresolved D. The CDR3 consists of 13 residues. The germline V gene has CDR1 SGHDT and CDR2 YYEEEE. V was shortened by 1 base and J by 4 bases, with 8 bases between the two germline ends. Here the CDR3 DNA reads TGTGCCAGCAGCTTGTCGTCTTCAGAGACCCAGTACTTC. Its translation is CASSLSSSETQYF.

This clonotype was seen only a few times. CDR3 loop: CASSLRGRNLNQPQHF. Here the CDR3 DNA reads TGTGCCAGCAGTTTACGGGGGCGAAATCTCAATCAGCCCCAGCATTTT. The rearrangement links TRBV6-2 or TRBV6-3 to TRBJ1-5, with D perhaps TRBD1 (6 bases). The CDR3 runs to 16 residues. From germline, CDR1 is MNHEY and CDR2 SVGEGT. V was trimmed by 4 bases and J by 3 bases, leaving 16 bases between them.

This clonotype was counted a few times. V usage is TRBV6-2 or TRBV6-3 and J usage is TRBJ2-7; TRBD1 matches at 9 bases. CDR3 length equals 17 residues. The V gene end was trimmed by 5 bases and the J gene end by 2 bases; junction bases not matched to a gene: 13. CDR1 is MNHEY, CDR2 SVGEGT, per germline. CDR3 in amino acids: CASSDGLRDRATYEQYF. CDR3 nucleotide sequence: TGTGCCAGCAGTGACGGCCTCCGGGACAGGGCCACCTACGAGCAGTACTTC.

CDR3 region: CAWSDLGGPSYEQYF. CDR3 DNA sequence: TGTGCCTGGAGTGATCTGGGGGGCCCTTCCTACGAGCAGTACTTC. This rearrangement joins TRBV30 to TRBJ2-7; D tentatively fits TRBD1 or TRBD2 (6 bases each). The V end lost 1 base, the J end lost 1 base, and 14 bases lay between the germline ends. Germline CDR1 and CDR2: GTSNPN and SVGIG (reference sequence). This CDR3 is built from 15 residues.

The chain links TRBV7-6 to TRBJ2-2, with 9 bases aligning to TRBD1. Germline V lookup: CDR1 SGHVS, CDR2 FNYEAQ. The CDR3 extends over 16 amino acids. With 5 bases clipped from V and 6 bases from J, the junction kept 10 bases outside the gene matches. CDR3 DNA: TGTGCCAGCAGCGACCGGGACAGGGCTATTGCCGGGGAGCTGTTTTTT. Its protein product is CASSDRDRAIAGELFF.